These 23 T cell receptor beta chains came from one sample sequenced in a study of PD-1 blockade in mismatch repair-deficient tumors. These receptors' antigens are unknown. Documented time point: roughly 9-day in vitro stimulation with candidate neoantigen peptide 5. TCRdb's copy holds only in-frame clones and misses some; the assay was immunoSEQ multiplex PCR. The sample contains fewer than 18,000 clones, about 80% of which appear only once. This specimen consisted of cells cultured in vitro, obtained from a patient treated with pembrolizumab. The receptors here all came from an adult with mismatch repair-deficient cancer.

This rearrangement joins TRBV28 to TRBJ2-5, with D unclear. Trimming stripped 7 bases from V and 0 bases from J, with 3 bases between. The germline CDR1 and CDR2 sequences are MDHEN and SYDVKM. The CDR3 runs to 11 residues. The CDR3 DNA follows: TGTGCCAGCACAAACCAAGAGACCCAGTACTTC. Translation: CASTNQETQYF.

The J gene is TRBJ1-3, the V gene TRBV14; D ambiguous. Germline V gene sequence: CDR1 SGHDN, CDR2 FVKESK. V lost 4 bases and J 1 base, leaving 8 bases between the germline ends. CDR3 length: 14 residues. CDR3 residues: CASSLSFSGNTIYF. The CDR3 DNA is TGTGCCAGCAGCCTCTCTTTTTCTGGAAACACCATATATTTT.

The genes are TRBV6-5 and TRBJ2-3; TRBD1 matches at 10 bases. The CDR3 loop spans 15 amino acids. The germline V gene has CDR1 MNHEY and CDR2 SVGAGI. Trimming took 2 bases from V and 6 from J; bases not matched to a gene: 5. DNA for the CDR3: TGTGCCAGCAGTTACGACAGGGGGCGCGGGGATACGCAGTATTTT. It specifies CASSYDRGRGDTQYF.

The chain combines TRBV9 with TRBJ2-2; D not certain. V shed 4 bases and J shed 6 bases, with 16 bases lying between them. The CDR3 has 15 amino acids. Germline CDR1 reads SGDLS; CDR2 reads YYNGEE. CDR3 DNA: TGTGCCAGCAGCCCCGTCCTGGTCGCGCCCGGGGAGCTGTTTTTT. Its translation: CASSPVLVAPGELFF.

This chain links TRBV27 with TRBJ2-5, with TRBD2 matching over 13 bases. Germline CDR1 is MNHEY and CDR2 is SMNVEV (reference sequence). The ends lost 1 base at V and 7 bases at J; junction bases unmatched: 6. The CDR3 is made up of 16 amino acids. The CDR3 DNA sequence: TGTGCCAGCAGTTTATTCGGACTAGCGGGAGAGGGGACCCAGTACTTC. Its translation is CASSLFGLAGEGTQYF.

The chain has TRBV2 and TRBJ2-7, with TRBD2 as a possible D gene (5 bases). The CDR3 is 12 residues long. Germline assignment: CDR1 SNHLY and CDR2 FYNNEI. Trimming pared 6 bases from V and 5 bases from J, leaving 11 bases between. The CDR3: CASRAVGDEQYF. For the CDR3, the DNA is TGTGCCAGCAGAGCAGTCGGGGACGAGCAGTACTTC.

The J gene is TRBJ2-1, the V gene TRBV28, with 7 bases aligning to TRBD1. The CDR3 runs to 15 residues. Germline loops: CDR1 MDHEN, CDR2 SYDVKM. V shed 5 bases and J 0 bases; nucleotides not matched to a gene: 4. CDR3 loop: CASSRTGISYNEQFF. CDR3 bases: TGTGCCAGCAGTAGGACAGGAATCTCCTACAATGAGCAGTTCTTC.

The rearrangement uses TRBV6-5 and TRBJ2-5; maybe TRBD2 (5 bases). V lost 8 bases and J 7 bases, leaving 17 bases between the germline ends. Germline V gene lookup returns CDR1 MNHEY and CDR2 SVGAGI. The CDR3 extends over 13 amino acids. The DNA of the CDR3 is TGTGCCAGCCGACACGAGGTGGCGGGGACCCAGTACTTC. As protein: CASRHEVAGTQYF.

This chain links TRBV2 with TRBJ2-2; perhaps TRBD1 as D (5 bases). The CDR3 totals 15 residues. In germline, CDR1 is SNHLY, CDR2 FYNNEI. Trimming stripped 8 bases from V and 0 bases from J, with 13 bases between. CDR3 loop: CASGAQTPNTGELFF. The DNA of the CDR3 is TGTGCCAGCGGGGCACAGACACCGAACACCGGGGAGCTGTTTTTT.

This clone was observed a handful of times. V gene TRBV5-1 combines with J gene TRBJ1-4; D unresolved. Trimming took 1 base from V and 4 from J, leaving 14 bases between them. The CDR3 is 16 residues long. The germline CDR1 and CDR2 sequences are SGHRS and YFSETQ. The CDR3 DNA reads TGCGCCAGCAGCTTGCGGGCCAGCCGGATTAATGAAAAACTGTTTTTT. It specifies CASSLRASRINEKLFF.

The rearrangement joins TRBV7-2 to TRBJ2-5, with TRBD1 as a possible D gene (6 bases). The CDR3 consists of 11 residues. Germline V gives CDR1 SGHTA, CDR2 FQGNSA. The CDR3 region is CAFGQQETQYF. The CDR3 DNA reads as TGTGCGTTCGGACAGCAAGAGACCCAGTACTTC.

The chain carries TRBV4-1 and TRBJ1-1; D not certain. Germline V lookup: CDR1 MGHRA, CDR2 YSYEKL. The V end was cut by 0 bases, the J end by 0 bases, with 8 bases between. The CDR3 length is 15 residues. CDR3 amino acids: CASSQEASMNTEAFF. The DNA for the CDR3 is TGCGCCAGCAGCCAAGAAGCCTCTATGAACACTGAAGCTTTCTTT.

The CDR3 sequence: CASSQDRGSGYYEQYF. The CDR3 region has the DNA TGTGCCAGCAGCCAAGATCGTGGTAGCGGTTACTACGAGCAGTACTTC. V gene TRBV14 combines with J gene TRBJ2-7; perhaps TRBD2 as D (6 bases). Trimming pared 0 bases from V and 3 bases from J, leaving 15 bases between. CDR3 length equals 16 residues. Germline loops: CDR1 SGHDN, CDR2 FVKESK.

V is TRBV5-8 and J is TRBJ1-4, with TRBD1 as a possible D gene (5 bases). Germline V gene data show CDR1 as SGHTS and CDR2 as YDEGEE. The V gene lost 0 bases and the J gene lost 4 bases, with 10 bases spanning the gap. This CDR3 region has 15 residues. CDR3 nucleotides: TGTGCCAGCAGCTTGGGGGCAGGGCTTAATGAAAAACTGTTTTTT. Amino acid sequence: CASSLGAGLNEKLFF.

This clone was counted once. This chain connects TRBV5-5 to TRBJ1-1; D remains ambiguous. This CDR3 comprises 13 residues. V dropped 2 bases and J dropped 5 bases, with 10 bases sitting between them. Per the germline V gene, CDR1 is SGHKS and CDR2 is YYEKEE (reference sequence). The chain's CDR3 is CASSFIGNTEAFF. The DNA for the CDR3 is TGTGCCAGCAGCTTCATAGGAAATACTGAAGCTTTCTTT.

V and J are TRBV4-1 and TRBJ2-1, with a possible D match to TRBD2 (5 bases). V lost 7 bases to trimming and J lost 6 bases, with 7 bases between them. There are 11 residues in the CDR3. CDR1 and CDR2 from the germline V gene are MGHRA and YSYEKL. The CDR3 DNA is TGCGCCAGCATAGGAGGCAATGAGCAGTTCTTC. This translates into CASIGGNEQFF.

The V gene is TRBV6-1, the J gene TRBJ1-4, with D perhaps TRBD1 (6 bases). Trimming took 7 bases from V and 8 from J, leaving 17 bases between them. Germline loops: CDR1 MNHNS, CDR2 SASEGT. CDR3 length: 14 residues. CDR3 sequence reads: CASKGGYLGEKLFF. CDR3 nucleotides: TGTGCCAGCAAGGGGGGATATCTCGGGGAAAAACTGTTTTTT.

This clone was seen a single time. J is TRBJ1-1 and V is TRBV27; possible D gene TRBD1, 6 bases. CDR1 is MNHEY and CDR2 is SMNVEV in the germline V gene (reference sequence). This CDR3 comprises 15 residues. Trimming took off 0 bases at V and 1 base at J, with 9 bases between the two ends. CDR3 sequence (DNA): TGTGCCAGCAGTTTATCCGCGGGACAGAACACTGAAGCTTTCTTT. Translation gives CASSLSAGQNTEAFF.

The rearrangement uses TRBV18 and TRBJ2-4; D is unresolved. CDR3 length: 13 amino acids. CDR1 and CDR2 (germline): KGHSH, LQKENI. Trimming pared 2 bases from V and 0 bases from J, leaving 2 bases between. The CDR3 reads CASSPGAKNIQYF. Written as DNA, the CDR3 is TGTGCCAGCTCACCAGGAGCCAAAAACATTCAGTACTTC. The full variable domain, rest sourced from reference TRBV18 and TRBJ2-4, is NAGVMQNPRHLVRRRGQEARLRCSPMKGHSHVYWYRQLPEEGLKFMVYLQKENIIDESGMPKERFSAEFPKEGPSILRIQQVVRGDSAAYFCASSPGAKNIQYFGAGTRLSVL.

V usage is TRBV30 and J usage is TRBJ2-1; D perhaps matches TRBD2 (5 bases). Per the germline V gene, CDR1 is GTSNPN and CDR2 is SVGIG (reference sequence). The CDR3 loop spans 15 amino acids. The V end was cut by 5 bases, the J end by 5 bases, with 19 bases between. The DNA for the CDR3 is TGTGCCTGGGTCGGCGGGTGGACTTTCAACAATGAGCAGTTCTTC. Its protein product is CAWVGGWTFNNEQFF.

The chain combines TRBV7-9 with TRBJ1-6, with D tentatively TRBD1 (6 bases). Deletions cut 5 bases from V and 13 bases from J, with 18 bases between. Per germline, CDR1 SEHNR and CDR2 FQNEAQ (reference sequence). The CDR3 covers 14 residues. In nucleotides, the CDR3 is TGTGCCAGCAGCAATCCTAGCGCGGGGGCTCCCCTCCACTTT. It codes for CASSNPSAGAPLHF. Full variable domain (missing parts from reference TRBV7-9 and TRBJ1-6): DTGVSQNPRHKITKRGQNVTFRCDPISEHNRLYWYRQTLGQGPEFLTYFQNEAQLEKSRLLSDRFSAERPKGSFSTLEIQRTEQGDSAMYLCASSNPSAGAPLHFGNGTRLTVT.

This chain joins TRBV28 and TRBJ1-5, with TRBD1 identical over 7 bases. CDR1 is MDHEN and CDR2 is SYDVKM in the germline V gene. Trimming cost V 5 bases and J 7 bases; bases outside gene matches: 8. The CDR3 contains 14 residues. CDR3 protein: CASSPSQGTQPQHF. Written as DNA, the CDR3 is TGTGCCAGCAGTCCTTCACAGGGGACCCAGCCCCAGCATTTT.

V gene TRBV7-8 combines with J gene TRBJ2-7, with D perhaps TRBD1 (6 bases). The CDR3 loop spans 12 amino acids. The germline V gene has CDR1 SGHVS and CDR2 FQNEAQ. Trimming cost V 9 bases and J 3 bases, with 12 bases left between them. CDR3 sequence (DNA): TGTGCCAGTCAGGGGCCCAGCTACGAGCAGTACTTC. Amino acid sequence: CASQGPSYEQYF.